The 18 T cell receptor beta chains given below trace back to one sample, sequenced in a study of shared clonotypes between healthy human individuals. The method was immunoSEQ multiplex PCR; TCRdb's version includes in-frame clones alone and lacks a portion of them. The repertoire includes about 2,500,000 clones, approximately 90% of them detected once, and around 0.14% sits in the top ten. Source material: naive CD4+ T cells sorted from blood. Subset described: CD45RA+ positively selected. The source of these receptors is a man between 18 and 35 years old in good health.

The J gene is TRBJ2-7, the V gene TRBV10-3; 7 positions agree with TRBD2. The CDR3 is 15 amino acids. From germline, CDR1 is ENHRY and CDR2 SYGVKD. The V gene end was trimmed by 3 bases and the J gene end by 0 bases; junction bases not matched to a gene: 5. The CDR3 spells CAISDVRELSYEQYF. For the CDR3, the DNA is TGTGCCATCAGTGATGTGCGGGAGCTCTCCTACGAGCAGTACTTC.

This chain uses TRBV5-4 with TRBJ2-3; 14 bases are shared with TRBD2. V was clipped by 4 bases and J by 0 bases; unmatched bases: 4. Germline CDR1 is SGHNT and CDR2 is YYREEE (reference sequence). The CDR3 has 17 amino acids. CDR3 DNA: TGTGCCAGCAGCGCGGGACTAGCGGGAGCAAGCACAGATACGCAGTATTTT. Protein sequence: CASSAGLAGASTDTQYF.

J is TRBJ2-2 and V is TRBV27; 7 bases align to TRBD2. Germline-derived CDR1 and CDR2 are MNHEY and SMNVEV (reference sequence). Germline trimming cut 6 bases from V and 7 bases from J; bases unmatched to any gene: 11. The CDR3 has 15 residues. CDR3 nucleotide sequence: TGTGCCAGCAGCACCGGGGGGACTATAGACGGGGAGCTGTTTTTT. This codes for CASSTGGTIDGELFF.

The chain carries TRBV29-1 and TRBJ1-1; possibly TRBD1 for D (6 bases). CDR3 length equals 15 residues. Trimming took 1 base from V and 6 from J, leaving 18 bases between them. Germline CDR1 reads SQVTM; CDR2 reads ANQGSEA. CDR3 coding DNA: TGCAGCGTTGAAGGGCTACCACAGGGACGGGCTGAAGCTTTCTTT. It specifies CSVEGLPQGRAEAFF.

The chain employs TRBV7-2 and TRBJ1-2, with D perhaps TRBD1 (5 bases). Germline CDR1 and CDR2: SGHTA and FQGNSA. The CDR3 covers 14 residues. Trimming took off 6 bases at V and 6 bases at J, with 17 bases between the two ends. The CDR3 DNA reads TGTGCCAGCAGACGCTTGACAGAGGGGCATGGCTACACCTTC. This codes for CASRRLTEGHGYTF.

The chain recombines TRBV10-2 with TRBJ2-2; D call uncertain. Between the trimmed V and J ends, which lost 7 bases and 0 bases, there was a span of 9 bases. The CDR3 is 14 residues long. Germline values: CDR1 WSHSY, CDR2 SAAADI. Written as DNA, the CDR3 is TGCGCCAGCACCGGACCTGCGAACACCGGGGAGCTGTTTTTT. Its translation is CASTGPANTGELFF.

The CDR3 region is CASSLSTGGFGTGELFF. CDR3 DNA: TGTGCCAGCAGCTTATCTACAGGGGGCTTCGGCACCGGGGAGCTGTTTTTT. The chain joins TRBV7-9 to TRBJ2-2; 9 positions agree with TRBD1. There are 17 residues in the CDR3. CDR1 is SEHNR and CDR2 is FQNEAQ in the germline V gene (reference sequence). With V trimmed by 2 bases and J by 4 bases, 8 bases remained unmatched.

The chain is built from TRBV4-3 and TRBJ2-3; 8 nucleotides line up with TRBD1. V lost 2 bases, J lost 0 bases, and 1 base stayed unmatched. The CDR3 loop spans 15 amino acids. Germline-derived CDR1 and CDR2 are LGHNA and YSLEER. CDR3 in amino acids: CASSQQGASTDTQYF. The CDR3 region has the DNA TGCGCCAGCAGCCAACAGGGGGCTAGCACAGATACGCAGTATTTT.

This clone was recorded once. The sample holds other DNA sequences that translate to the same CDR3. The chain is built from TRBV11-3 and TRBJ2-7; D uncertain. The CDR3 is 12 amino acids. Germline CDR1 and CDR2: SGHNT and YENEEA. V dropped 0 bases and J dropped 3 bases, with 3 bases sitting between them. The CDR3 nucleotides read TGTGCCAGCAGCTTAGACAACTACGAGCAGTACTTC. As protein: CASSLDNYEQYF. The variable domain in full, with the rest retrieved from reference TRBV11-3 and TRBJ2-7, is EAGVVQSPRYKIIEKKQPVAFWCNPISGHNTLYWYLQNLGQGPELLIRYENEEAVDDSQLPKDRFSAERLKGVDSTLKIQPAELGDSAVYLCASSLDNYEQYFGPGTRLTVT.

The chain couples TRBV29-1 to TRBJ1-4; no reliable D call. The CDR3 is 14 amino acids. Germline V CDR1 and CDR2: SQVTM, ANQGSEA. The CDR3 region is CRKDGLATNEKLFF. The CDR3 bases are TGCAGGAAAGATGGGTTAGCAACTAATGAAAAACTGTTTTTT.

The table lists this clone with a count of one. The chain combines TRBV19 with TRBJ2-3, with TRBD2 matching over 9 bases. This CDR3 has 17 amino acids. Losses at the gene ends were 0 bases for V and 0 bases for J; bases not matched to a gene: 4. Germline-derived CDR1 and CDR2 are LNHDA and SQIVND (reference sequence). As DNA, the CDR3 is TGTGCCAGTAGTATAGACAGGGGACTAGCAAGCACAGATACGCAGTATTTT. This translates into CASSIDRGLASTDTQYF.

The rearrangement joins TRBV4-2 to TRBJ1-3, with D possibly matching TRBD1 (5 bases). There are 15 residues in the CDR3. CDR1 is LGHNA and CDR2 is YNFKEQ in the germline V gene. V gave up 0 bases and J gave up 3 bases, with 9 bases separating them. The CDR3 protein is CASSQETGFGNTIYF. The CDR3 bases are TGTGCCAGCAGCCAAGAAACAGGCTTTGGAAACACCATATATTTT.

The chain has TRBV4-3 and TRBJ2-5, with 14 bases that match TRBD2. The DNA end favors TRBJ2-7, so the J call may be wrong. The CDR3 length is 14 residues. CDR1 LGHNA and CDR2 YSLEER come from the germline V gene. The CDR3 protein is CASRGTSGSYEQYF. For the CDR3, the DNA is TGCGCCAGCAGGGGGACTAGCGGGAGTTACGAGCAGTACTTC.

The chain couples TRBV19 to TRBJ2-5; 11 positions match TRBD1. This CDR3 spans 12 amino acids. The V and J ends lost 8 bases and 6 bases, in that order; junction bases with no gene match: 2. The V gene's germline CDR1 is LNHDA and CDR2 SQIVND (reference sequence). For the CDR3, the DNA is TGTGCCAGTGGGACAGGGGGAAAGACCCAGTACTTC. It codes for CASGTGGKTQYF.

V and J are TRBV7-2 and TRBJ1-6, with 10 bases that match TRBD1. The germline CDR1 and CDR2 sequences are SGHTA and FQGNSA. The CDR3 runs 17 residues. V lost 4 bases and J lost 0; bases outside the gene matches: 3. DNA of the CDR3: TGTGCCAGCAGCTCGGGACAGGGGAACTCCTATAATTCACCCCTCCACTTT. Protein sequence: CASSSGQGNSYNSPLHF.

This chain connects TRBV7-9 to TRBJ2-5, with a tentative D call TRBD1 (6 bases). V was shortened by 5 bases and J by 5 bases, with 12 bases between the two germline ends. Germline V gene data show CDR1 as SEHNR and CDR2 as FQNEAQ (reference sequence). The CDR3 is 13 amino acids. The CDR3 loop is CASSRGQSETQYF. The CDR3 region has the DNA TGTGCCAGCAGCCGCGGACAGAGTGAGACCCAGTACTTC.

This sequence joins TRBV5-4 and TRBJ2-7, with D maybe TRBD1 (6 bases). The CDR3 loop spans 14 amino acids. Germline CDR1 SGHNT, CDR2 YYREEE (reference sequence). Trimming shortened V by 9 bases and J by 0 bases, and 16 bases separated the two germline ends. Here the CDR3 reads CATTLSGDSYEQYF. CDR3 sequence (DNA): TGTGCCACCACCCTGTCAGGGGACTCCTACGAGCAGTACTTC.

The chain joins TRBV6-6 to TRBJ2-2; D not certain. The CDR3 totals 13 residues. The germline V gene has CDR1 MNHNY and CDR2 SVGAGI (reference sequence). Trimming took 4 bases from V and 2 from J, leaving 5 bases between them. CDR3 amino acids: CASSSQNTGELFF. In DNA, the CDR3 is TGTGCCAGCAGTTCACAAAACACCGGGGAGCTGTTTTTT.